The 16 T cell receptor beta chains listed next were all sequenced from one sample in a study of cytomegalovirus exposure and HLA in healthy donors. Use of 60 Vbeta and 13 Jbeta primers characterized the PCR. Sequencing used immunoSEQ multiplex PCR; TCRdb keeps in-frame clones, though not all of them. The sample yields approximately 180,000 clones, roughly 80% seen once. Sequencing was performed on PBMCs. These receptors originate from a woman in her forties or fifties in good health and CMV-seropositive.

A few counts support this clone. The rearrangement uses TRBV11-2 and TRBJ2-2, with D possibly matching TRBD2 (7 bases). Per the germline V gene, CDR1 is SGHAT and CDR2 is FQNNGV. The ends were cut back, 3 bases at V and 6 bases at J, with 14 bases in the middle. This CDR3 has 15 amino acids. CDR3 sequence reads: CASSFRGGGSGELFF. The CDR3 coding sequence is TGTGCCAGCAGCTTTAGGGGGGGCGGGTCCGGGGAGCTGTTTTTT.

This chain links TRBV5-1 with TRBJ2-6; TRBD2 agrees at 8 bases. After removal of 1 base from V and 0 bases from J, the junction contained 6 bases not matched to a gene. Germline values: CDR1 SGHRS, CDR2 YFSETQ. CDR3 length equals 18 residues. The CDR3 reads CASSLLAGGPSGANVLTF. CDR3 nucleotides: TGCGCCAGCAGCTTGCTCGCGGGGGGCCCCTCTGGGGCCAACGTCCTGACTTTC.

This rearrangement joins TRBV7-9 to TRBJ2-3; a possible D gene is TRBD1 (6 bases). Germline loops: CDR1 SEHNR, CDR2 FQNEAQ (reference sequence). CDR3 size: 15 residues. V lost 4 bases and J 3 bases, leaving 14 bases between the germline ends. The DNA for the CDR3 is TGTGCCAGCAGCTCGTGGGACAAAGGAACAGATACGCAGTATTTT. Protein: CASSSWDKGTDTQYF.

The chain employs TRBV6-1 and TRBJ1-3, with D maybe TRBD1 (5 bases). Germline V gene data show CDR1 as MNHNS and CDR2 as SASEGT. Between the trimmed V and J ends, which lost 1 base and 0 bases, there was a span of 19 bases. This CDR3 is 19 amino acids long. CDR3 region: CASSEGSWGGSSSGNTIYF. The CDR3 coding sequence is TGTGCCAGCAGTGAAGGGTCCTGGGGGGGATCAAGCTCTGGAAACACCATATATTTT.

Note on this clone: Other DNA sequences within the sample encode an identical CDR3. This chain connects TRBV6-5 to TRBJ2-7, with D possibly being TRBD2 (6 bases). The V gene's germline CDR1 is MNHEY and CDR2 SVGAGI. CDR3 length: 13 residues. The V end was cut by 2 bases, the J end by 1 base, with 6 bases between. The CDR3 DNA sequence: TGTGCCAGCAGTTACGGGGGGTCCTACGAGCAGTACTTC. This encodes CASSYGGSYEQYF.

This chain connects TRBV29-1 to TRBJ1-3; D gene ambiguous. V was pared by 8 bases and J by 0 bases, with 11 bases between. Germline V lookup: CDR1 SQVTM, CDR2 ANQGSEA. The CDR3 length is 13 residues. This chain's CDR3 is CSTRASSGNTIYF. The CDR3 DNA is TGCAGCACGAGGGCCAGCTCTGGAAACACCATATATTTT.

The chain recombines TRBV9 with TRBJ1-1, with 9 bases matching TRBD1. Germline V lookup: CDR1 SGDLS, CDR2 YYNGEE. The trim removed 0 bases at V and 5 bases at J, leaving 8 bases unmatched. This CDR3 is 16 amino acids long. The CDR3 DNA follows: TGTGCCAGCAGCGTAGGGACAGGGGCTGTGGGGACTGAAGCTTTCTTT. Translated, it gives CASSVGTGAVGTEAFF.

The chain uses TRBV6-5 and TRBJ2-7; 9 bases fit TRBD1. The V segment lost 5 bases and the J segment 4 bases; nucleotides outside the gene matches: 6. This CDR3 is built from 14 residues. The germline V gene encodes CDR1 MNHEY and CDR2 SVGAGI. The CDR3 sequence is CASSTGGGRYEQYF. CDR3 sequence (DNA): TGTGCCAGCAGTACAGGGGGCGGTAGGTACGAGCAGTACTTC.

V gene TRBV19 combines with J gene TRBJ2-7; 11 nucleotides line up with TRBD1. The CDR3 totals 15 residues. Looked up from germline, CDR1 is LNHDA and CDR2 is SQIVND (reference sequence). V lost 6 bases to trimming and J lost 2 bases; unmatched junction nucleotides: 6. This CDR3 is CASRIRDRGAYEQYF. CDR3 in DNA: TGTGCCAGTAGGATCAGGGACAGGGGGGCCTACGAGCAGTACTTC.

This clone was counted a single time. The V call is TRBV5-1, the J call TRBJ1-4; 7 bases match TRBD1. The CDR3 covers 15 residues. CDR1 SGHRS and CDR2 YFSETQ come from the germline V gene. V was clipped by 0 bases and J by 3 bases; unmatched bases: 2. This CDR3 reads CASSLGGTANEKLFF. Written as DNA, the CDR3 is TGCGCCAGCAGCTTGGGGGGGACAGCTAATGAAAAACTGTTTTTT.

The CDR3 nucleotides are TGTGCCAGCAGTGGACTAGCGGTTAGAACCGGGGAGCTGTTTTTT. Residues: CASSGLAVRTGELFF. The chain links TRBV6-1 to TRBJ2-2; TRBD2 agrees at 9 bases. Germline lookup yields CDR1 MNHNS and CDR2 SASEGT. After removal of 4 bases from V and 5 bases from J, the junction contained 5 bases not matched to a gene. The CDR3 is made up of 15 amino acids.

The CDR3, as DNA: TGTGCCTGGAGTGTACGAGGCAGGGGGCTTACGCAGTATTTT. It translates to CAWSVRGRGLTQYF. The V gene is TRBV30, the J gene TRBJ2-3, with 8 bases lining up with TRBD1. Germline V CDR1 and CDR2: GTSNPN, SVGIG (reference sequence). This CDR3 has 14 amino acids. V trimming: 0 bases; J trimming: 8 bases; junction bases outside the gene matches: 7.

The chain has TRBV18 and TRBJ2-7; D gene uncertain. Per the germline V gene, CDR1 is KGHSH and CDR2 is LQKENI. The germline V and J ends were trimmed by 3 bases and 0 bases, with 9 bases remaining between them. CDR3 size: 14 residues. CDR3 DNA sequence: TGTGCCAGCTCACCTCAAGTTAGCTCCTACGAGCAGTACTTC. It yields the protein CASSPQVSSYEQYF.

V and J are TRBV2 and TRBJ2-3, with 10 bases lining up with TRBD2. This CDR3 has 15 residues. Unmatched junction bases numbered 9, after V lost 6 bases and J lost 6 bases. CDR1 is SNHLY and CDR2 is FYNNEI in the germline V gene. CDR3 DNA sequence: TGTGCCAGCAGAGCTGAGCGGGGGGGCCGCGATACGCAGTATTTT. This sequence encodes CASRAERGGRDTQYF.

The chain links TRBV7-9 to TRBJ1-6, with D possibly matching TRBD1 (6 bases). The CDR3 loop spans 16 amino acids. The V gene's germline CDR1 is SEHNR and CDR2 FQNEAQ (reference sequence). The V gene lost 5 bases and the J gene lost 5 bases, with 16 bases spanning the gap. The CDR3: CASSGDTPGNNSPLHF. The CDR3 region has the DNA TGTGCCAGCAGCGGGGACACCCCTGGGAATAATTCACCCCTCCACTTT.

The rearrangement links TRBV10-1 to TRBJ2-1; the match to TRBD2 covers 12 bases. Germline V gives CDR1 WNHNN, CDR2 SYGVQD (reference sequence). V was clipped by 4 bases and J by 5 bases; unmatched bases: 12. The CDR3 has 18 amino acids. The CDR3, as DNA: TGCGCCAGCAGTGCCTCGACTAGCGGGGGCCGAAAAGACAATGAGCAGTTCTTC. It specifies CASSASTSGGRKDNEQFF.